This entry is about one TCR beta chain. Its target is not known. This table comes from immunoSEQ multiplex PCR, and its TCRdb copy is limited to in-frame clones, with some not included. Among approximately 98,000 clones, 90% to 96% were seen once, and the ten largest hold under 0.75%. The data were obtained in a study of cytomegalovirus exposure and HLA in healthy donors. Whole-study findings and limits: Researchers reported that a few CMV-associated chains were confirmed in vitro as CMV antigen-specific.

The CDR3 is made up of 13 amino acids. Germline trimming cut 7 bases from V and 8 bases from J; bases unmatched to any gene: 6. Germline V gene data show CDR1 as LNHDA and CDR2 as SQIVND (reference sequence). The sample consisted of PBMCs. The sequence derives from a young woman in good health and CMV-seronegative. This chain joins TRBV19 and TRBJ1-3; 9 bases are a match to TRBD1. The CDR3: CASNRDRADTIYF. The CDR3 nucleotides read TGTGCCAGTAACCGGGACAGGGCGGACACCATATATTTT.